This TCR beta chain is drawn from a study of beta chain features in type 1 diabetes (dated by TCRdb to 2016 to 2019). Concerning the study at large: No differences in mean age, gender distribution, total cell number or subset yield were found between patients and healthy donors. A total of some 100,000,000 sorted cells were examined across all samples, and a strong correlation was observed between cell number per subset and RNA yield. The study compared the TCRB repertoires of sorted circulating CD4+ T cell subsets in recently diagnosed type 1 diabetes patients with those in matched healthy donors. Whereas all 30 or so donors provided naive and central memory subsets, regulatory and stem cell-like memory subsets were isolated from just 8 patients and roughly 8 healthy donors.

Broader findings and caveats from the paper: Because the HLA sub-analyses included only small numbers of individuals, any influence of HLA type on TCRB rearrangement was left unresolved. PCR might favor shorter templates, but patient and control samples were amplified and corrected together, so any skew would affect both groups equally. Because cDNA was sequenced instead of genomic DNA, activated cells with high expression could be over-represented, although the groups did not differ in activation or CD3 levels. Naive, central memory and regulatory TCRB repertoires appeared to be more similar among patients than among healthy donors. In all four CD4+ subsets, TCRB CDR3 length was moderately but significantly shorter in type 1 diabetes patients. At VDJ recombination sites, type 1 diabetes patients had fewer insertions and more deleted nucleotides, which implies abnormalities in thymic rearrangement.

From each donor, a single peripheral blood sample of roughly 0.11 L on average was drawn into heparinised tubes. A BD FACSAria II and a panel including CD45RO, CCR7, CD25, CD127, CD95 and CD27 were used to sort naive, central memory, regulatory and stem cell-like memory CD4+ T cells. Purity was above 95% for every sorted population. PBMCs were isolated immediately by Lymphoprep density gradient centrifugation and stained directly without culture. So that batch effects would be minimized, each experiment stained and sorted samples in pairs, pairing one healthy donor with one patient. A note on this clone: Its antigen has not been determined. Qualities for individual bases were not recorded, and no much larger clone is one base off.

All of the isolated RNA was reverse transcribed with the High Capacity cDNA Reverse Transcription Kit, so expressed TCRB transcripts were sequenced. Naive, central memory and regulatory T cell samples underwent deep immunoSEQ sequencing, averaging around 3.9 million total reads per sample. Sorted cells were lysed in RLT buffer and RNA was extracted with DNase-treated RNeasy Micro or Mini kits, depending on cell number. To prevent cross-contamination, each cell subset was processed individually, whereas patient and healthy donor samples were processed jointly. The immunoSEQ multiplex PCR was used to amplify TCRB sequences from cDNA, yielding 87-bp fragments that span the CDR3 region. The amplicons were sequenced using the Illumina HiSeq platform. Per the source publication's procedure: PCR bias was corrected computationally using synthetic template baselines, and reads within Hamming distance 2 were collapsed, with unmergeable singletons discarded. Reads were aligned to IMGT to assign V, D and J genes, CDR3 length, and insertions or deletions at six rearrangement sites. Within each subset, clonotype counts were normalized to sorted cell number, and only after that were true diversity and Gini coefficients computed with the tcR R package. Repertoire sharing was quantified using the overlap coefficient calculated on TCRB nucleotide sequences. Out-of-frame TCRB sequences from naive cells were analyzed to stand in for the pre-selection repertoire. TCRdb re-hosts the immuneACCESS table, in-frame sequences only. Its copies lack some clones; in the studies checked, an unresolved V gene accounts for under half of them, and the cause for the rest is not known. V and J calls and clone size are given by that table; D and trimming were obtained from the DNA. The sample table shows 600,000 to 700,000 clones, and 13% are seen once. In total, the top ten clones hold less than 0.025% of the sample.

This TCR came from a young man with type 1 diabetes. The sequenced sample was naive CD4+ T cells from blood. This specimen's cell subset or site label, interpreted: true naive CD4+ T cells.

At the DNA level, the sequence is TGTGCCAGCAGCGTAAACCCCCTTCACAATTCACCCCTCCACTTT. It encodes CASSVNPLHNSPLHF. The chain couples TRBV9 to TRBJ1-6, with the D gene call left open. The germline V gene provides CDR1 SGDLS and CDR2 YYNGEE. Including the terminal cysteine and phenylalanine, the CDR3 comprises 15 residues. Only the CDR3 portion is preserved as DNA: 45 bases, with reading frame beginning at the first base. V lost 1 base and J lost 7 bases; the stretch between them is 12 bases long.